Listed below are T cell receptor beta chains from one sample, sequenced in a study of T cell responses to AZD1222 COVID-19 vaccine. Sequencing used immunoSEQ multiplex PCR; TCRdb keeps in-frame clones, though not all of them. In the table there are about 94,000 clones, less than 85% of which are singletons. The sequences come from peripheral blood, collected 28 days after the second AZD1222 dose. The receptor source for this set is an adult who received the AZD1222 COVID-19 vaccine. Each CDR3 is given with its conserved first and last residue. D genes are given only for firm matches. Rows may omit the clone size; those that give it use once, few, many or a size class.

.	TRBV5-1	.	TRBJ1-6	CASTLGQDNSPLHF	TGCGCCAGCACCCTGGGGCAGGATAATTCACCCCTCCACTTT
.	TRBV19	TRBD2	TRBJ2-2	CASSTGLAGPTRGTGELFF	TGTGCCAGTAGTACAGGACTAGCGGGACCTACCCGGGGCACCGGGGAGCTGTTTTTT
.	TRBV7-3	.	TRBJ1-1	CASSLMGATEAFF	TGTGCCAGCAGCTTAATGGGGGCCACTGAAGCTTTCTTT
.	TRBV27	.	TRBJ2-7	CASSLSGYPGEQYF	TGTGCCAGCAGTTTATCAGGGTATCCTGGCGAGCAGTACTTC
.	TRBV5-1	.	TRBJ1-4	CASSLVTGRTNEKLFF	TGCGCCAGCAGCTTGGTGACGGGGAGAACTAATGAAAAACTGTTTTTT
few	TRBV30	TRBD2	TRBJ2-1	CAWRGGRNEQFF	TGTGCCTGGAGGGGCGGGAGGAATGAGCAGTTCTTC
.	TRBV2	.	TRBJ2-2	CASISRGGTGELFF	TGTGCCAGTATATCCCGGGGTGGAACCGGGGAGCTGTTTTTT
once	TRBV18	.	TRBJ1-3	CASSQVTRGGRRSGNTIYF	TGTGCCAGCTCACAAGTAACCCGCGGGGGGAGGCGCTCTGGAAACACCATATATTTT
once	TRBV2	.	TRBJ2-7	CASSYNSDYEQYF	TGTGCCAGCAGTTATAACAGCGACTACGAGCAGTACTTC
once	TRBV12-5	TRBD2	TRBJ2-1	CASGLARGLALGEQFF	TGTGCTAGTGGTTTGGCCCGAGGACTAGCTTTGGGTGAGCAGTTCTTC
.	TRBV18	.	TRBJ1-6	CASGTIGPGASSPLHF	TGTGCCAGCGGGACTATCGGCCCGGGGGCAAGTTCACCCCTCCACTTT
once	TRBV7-9	TRBD1	TRBJ1-4	CASSPRGQVDEKLFF	TGTGCCAGCAGTCCTAGGGGGCAGGTAGATGAAAAACTGTTTTTT
.	TRBV6-5	.	TRBJ2-5	CASSYSRGAGTQYF	TGTGCCAGCAGTTACTCACGGGGGGCAGGGACCCAGTACTTC
.	TRBV6-2/TRBV6-3	TRBD2	TRBJ2-3	CASSYPVLAGGVDGQHTQYF	TGTGCCAGCAGTTACCCCGTGCTAGCGGGAGGGGTTGACGGTCAGCATACGCAGTATTTT
.	TRBV2	TRBD1	TRBJ1-6	CASRTGNNSPLHF	TGTGCCAGCAGGACAGGGAACAATTCACCCCTCCACTTT
few	TRBV5-1	.	TRBJ2-7	CASSYQGIGSYEQYF	TGCGCCAGCAGCTACCAGGGGATAGGGTCCTACGAGCAGTACTTC
.	TRBV5-1	.	TRBJ1-6	CASSLRGLTETGPGRALHF	TGCGCCAGCAGCCTGCGTGGGTTAACCGAGACAGGCCCGGGTCGGGCCCTCCACTTT
few	TRBV4-3	TRBD1	TRBJ1-5	CASSRGQGGNQPQHF	TGCGCCAGCAGCCGAGGACAGGGAGGAAATCAGCCCCAGCATTTT
once	TRBV6-5	.	TRBJ2-3	CASTAGTDTQYF	TGTGCCAGCACGGCAGGGACAGATACGCAGTATTTT
once	TRBV6-5	TRBD2	TRBJ2-5	CASTREGVKTQYF	TGTGCCAGCACCAGGGAGGGCGTGAAGACCCAGTACTTC
.	TRBV5-6	.	TRBJ2-1	CASSLRERYYNEQFF	TGTGCCAGCAGCTTAAGAGAGCGATACTACAATGAGCAGTTCTTC
.	TRBV15	.	TRBJ2-3	CATSRDPKLDSTDTQYF	TGTGCCACCAGCAGAGATCCCAAACTAGACAGCACAGATACGCAGTATTTT
.	TRBV4-1	.	TRBJ2-7	CASSQGLAPSSYEQYF	TGCGCCAGCAGCCAAGGCCTAGCGCCGAGCTCCTACGAGCAGTACTTC
.	TRBV2	.	TRBJ2-7	CASSYVPGYEQYF	TGTGCCAGCAGTTATGTCCCGGGCTACGAGCAGTACTTC
.	TRBV6-5	.	TRBJ1-2	CASSVTESGGGYTF	TGTGCCAGCAGCGTGACAGAGTCCGGCGGCGGCTACACCTTC
.	TRBV5-1	.	TRBJ1-2	CASNRDGNYGYTF	TGCGCCAGCAACCGAGACGGAAACTATGGCTACACCTTC